Listed below are T cell receptor beta chains from one sample, sequenced in a study of CXCR3-negative and CXCR3-positive naive CD8 T cells. TCRdb reprocessed the 5' RACE reads and stores each CDR3 protein as one record, lacking DNA. The sample has roughly 25,000 distinct CDR3 sequences; the top ten hold 4%. Sequencing input: naive CXCR3- CD8+ T cells from blood. These receptor sequences come from a human donor in good health. Some clones in this sample may be carry-over from other donors' samples. Each CDR3 is given with its conserved first and last residue. Fields, in order: J gene, clone size, V gene, CDR3 protein. The size of a clone is reported for some rows only, either as once, few or many, or as a class for expanded clones.

TRBJ1-2,.,TRBV7-2,CASSLDRGRVDGYTF
TRBJ2-7,.,TRBV7-3,CASSPGGSSYEQYF
TRBJ2-1,.,TRBV9,CASSYHSKLAGGGNEQFF
TRBJ1-2,medium-sized,TRBV25-1,CASSATENYGYTF
TRBJ1-5,.,TRBV6-6,CASSYFPPGQGSELQPQHF
TRBJ2-1,.,TRBV29-1,CSVDWPETYNEQCF
TRBJ2-6,.,TRBV4-3,CASSQQRGSGANVLTF
TRBJ2-7,.,TRBV3-1,CASSQDRGGLYEQYF
TRBJ2-7,.,TRBV4-3,CASSQDAGGPLEQYF
TRBJ2-1,.,TRBV29-1,CSVEAAGRYGEQFF
TRBJ1-5,.,TRBV28,CASAFNQPQHF
TRBJ2-7,.,TRBV12-3/TRBV12-4,CASTAAAGLTYEQYF
TRBJ1-5,.,TRBV19,CASSPRDYELGNQPQHF
TRBJ2-7,.,TRBV6-5,CASSYSPGLAAYEQYF
TRBJ2-7,.,TRBV29-1,CSGGGDHEQYF
TRBJ2-7,.,TRBV27,CASSLTQGASYEQYF
TRBJ2-1,.,TRBV10-3,CAISESPSIYNEQFF
TRBJ2-7,medium-sized,TRBV5-1,CASSWDSSYEQYF
TRBJ2-5,.,TRBV20-1,CSARDQGPTETQYF
TRBJ2-1,.,TRBV12-3/TRBV12-4,CASSPGAGNEQFF
TRBJ2-7,.,TRBV7-2,CASSIREGGKPYEQYF
TRBJ2-7,.,TRBV29-1,CSVGTGAYEQYF
TRBJ2-7,.,TRBV20-1,CSARTGRSSYEQYF
TRBJ2-7,.,TRBV9,CASSVTDSYEQYF
TRBJ2-3,.,TRBV7-2,CASRGYSAGTRSTRTDTQYF
TRBJ2-1,.,TRBV28,CASRSSLTGLALSEQFF
TRBJ2-2,.,TRBV7-6,CASSPAWTGEYGELFF
TRBJ2-2,medium-sized,TRBV7-8,CASSLPYTGELFF
TRBJ1-2,.,TRBV7-9,CASSTGPSLVYTF
TRBJ2-7,.,TRBV14,CASSPGSSYEQYF
TRBJ1-2,medium-sized,TRBV4-1,CASSQDLRGYTF
TRBJ2-5,.,TRBV7-8,CASSYLPRLASGGTRETQYF
TRBJ2-7,.,TRBV11-1,CASSSRRGRLGDIEQYF
TRBJ2-7,.,TRBV19,CASNQGARDEQYF
TRBJ2-7,.,TRBV11-2,CASSLGGLYEQYF
TRBJ2-7,.,TRBV23-1,CASSQFGSRRAYEQYF
TRBJ2-7,.,TRBV29-1,CSVTGETEDEQYF
TRBJ2-3,.,TRBV6-6,CASSYSFGGRHTDTQYF
TRBJ2-2,.,TRBV29-1,CSALPSGVNTGELFF
TRBJ2-7,.,TRBV6-5,CASSYVWTEGNEQYF
TRBJ2-1,.,TRBV19,CASSIGREGNNEQFF
TRBJ2-3,.,TRBV13,CASSPRAGDTDTQYF
TRBJ1-1,.,TRBV19,CASSISGSGGTEAFF
TRBJ2-7,.,TRBV6-2/TRBV6-3,CASSNGLAGAYEQYF
TRBJ1-6,.,TRBV6-2/TRBV6-3,CAVAPQGQPTNSPLHF
TRBJ2-7,.,TRBV20-1,CSARTDFYEQYF
TRBJ1-2,.,TRBV7-2,CASSLSRTKFGYTF
TRBJ1-1,.,TRBV19,CASSIDRDSQNTEAFF
TRBJ2-2,.,TRBV9,CASSPHDTGELFF
TRBJ2-1,.,TRBV6-5,CASQGSHNEQFF
TRBJ1-1,.,TRBV12-3/TRBV12-4,CANSPHPINTEAFF
TRBJ1-1,.,TRBV3-1,CASSQWVRGRDTEAFF
TRBJ2-7,.,TRBV11-1,CASSLNGPGSYEQYF
TRBJ2-7,.,TRBV27,CASSLSSGLSYEQYF
TRBJ1-6,.,TRBV6-6,CASSYRDRGSPLHF
TRBJ2-7,.,TRBV28,CASSLLLEAGAGDEQYF
TRBJ2-2,.,TRBV7-9,CASSLGLAGDGAGELFF